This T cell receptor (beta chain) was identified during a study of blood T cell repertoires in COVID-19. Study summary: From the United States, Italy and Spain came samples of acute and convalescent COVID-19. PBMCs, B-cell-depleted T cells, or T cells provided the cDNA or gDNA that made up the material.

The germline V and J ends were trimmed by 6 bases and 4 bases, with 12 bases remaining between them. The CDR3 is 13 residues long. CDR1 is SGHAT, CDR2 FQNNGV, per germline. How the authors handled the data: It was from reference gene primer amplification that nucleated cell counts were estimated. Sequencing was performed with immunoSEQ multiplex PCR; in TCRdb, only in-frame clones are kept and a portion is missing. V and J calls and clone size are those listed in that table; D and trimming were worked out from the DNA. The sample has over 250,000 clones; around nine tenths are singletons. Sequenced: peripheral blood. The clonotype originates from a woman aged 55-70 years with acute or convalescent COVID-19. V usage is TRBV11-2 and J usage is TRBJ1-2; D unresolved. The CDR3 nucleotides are TGTGCCAGCAGTTTATTAGGAGGCTATGGCTACACCTTC. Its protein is CASSLLGGYGYTF. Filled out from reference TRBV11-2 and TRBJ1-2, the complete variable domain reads EAGVAQSPRYKIIEKRQSVAFWCNPISGHATLYWYQQILGQGPKLLIQFQNNGVVDDSQLPKDRFSAERLKGVDSTLKIQPAKLEDSAVYLCASSLLGGYGYTFGSGTRLTVV.